Below, 24 T cell receptor beta chains from the same sample are listed, as sequenced in a study of blood T cell repertoires in COVID-19. Some clones are missing from TCRdb's copy, which holds only in-frame ones; the method was immunoSEQ multiplex PCR. In the table there are 90,000 to 100,000 clones, over 80% of which are singletons. The sequencing input was peripheral blood. The receptor set was obtained from a man at least 80 years old with acute or convalescent COVID-19.

This clone was picked up a small number of times. V and J are TRBV27 and TRBJ1-4; tentatively, D is TRBD1 (6 bases). CDR1 and CDR2 (germline): MNHEY, SMNVEV (reference sequence). Between the trimmed V and J ends, which lost 1 base and 0 bases, there was a span of 6 bases. The CDR3 is 15 residues long. CDR3 protein: CASSLYRATNEKLFF. CDR3 nucleotides: TGTGCCAGCAGTTTATACAGGGCAACTAATGAAAAACTGTTTTTT.

V is TRBV19 and J is TRBJ2-1; D perhaps matches TRBD2 (6 bases). This CDR3 is built from 13 residues. CDR1 and CDR2 from the germline V gene are LNHDA and SQIVND (reference sequence). The V end lost 8 bases, the J end lost 9 bases, and 17 bases lay between the germline ends. The CDR3 coding sequence is TGTGCCAGTTCGGCACTAGCTTTAGGTGAGCAGTTCTTC. It yields the protein CASSALALGEQFF.

The table lists this clone with a count of one. This chain uses TRBV19 with TRBJ2-3, with D possibly being TRBD2 (6 bases). Germline V lookup: CDR1 LNHDA, CDR2 SQIVND (reference sequence). V shed 1 base and J shed 2 bases, with 10 bases lying between them. The CDR3 length is 15 residues. This CDR3 reads CASSIAGDFTDTQYF. As DNA, the CDR3 is TGTGCCAGTAGTATAGCGGGGGACTTCACAGATACGCAGTATTTT.

The V gene is TRBV12-3 or TRBV12-4, the J gene TRBJ2-7, with TRBD1 matching over 7 bases. Germline trimming cut 6 bases from V and 3 bases from J; bases unmatched to any gene: 5. The CDR3 is 13 residues long. This CDR3 is CASRLRDSYEQYF. In DNA, the CDR3 is TGTGCCAGCAGGTTAAGGGACAGCTACGAGCAGTACTTC.

V and J are TRBV3-1 (or the pseudogene TRBV3-2) and TRBJ1-6; tentative D call: TRBD1 (6 bases). This CDR3 is 14 amino acids long. Germline assignment: CDR1 LGHDT and CDR2 YNNKEL (reference sequence). Between the trimmed V and J ends, which lost 6 bases and 5 bases, there was a span of 11 bases. CDR3: CASSQAGDNSPLHF. CDR3 bases: TGTGCCAGCAGTCAGGCAGGGGATAATTCACCCCTCCACTTT.

The chain employs TRBV19 and TRBJ2-7, with D perhaps TRBD1 (7 bases). CDR1 LNHDA and CDR2 SQIVND come from the germline V gene (reference sequence). There are 13 residues in the CDR3. Deletions cut 5 bases from V and 2 bases from J, with 10 bases between. Here the CDR3 DNA reads TGTGCCAGTAGTGGCGGGACAGCCTACGAGCAGTACTTC. Protein sequence: CASSGGTAYEQYF.

V gene TRBV28 combines with J gene TRBJ1-6; possible D gene TRBD1, 5 bases. Trimming stripped 6 bases from V and 9 bases from J, with 15 bases between. This CDR3 comprises 14 residues. Germline-derived CDR1 and CDR2 are MDHEN and SYDVKM. As DNA, the CDR3 is TGTGCCAGCAGGGTTGCGGGGGTAGGTTCACCCCTCCACTTT. It codes for CASRVAGVGSPLHF. Based on the CDR3 plus reference TRBV28 and TRBJ1-6, the full variable domain is DVKVTQSSRYLVKRTGEKVFLECVQDMDHENMFWYRQDPGLGLRLIYFSYDVKMKEKGDIPEGYSVSREKKERFSLILESASTNQTSMYLCASRVAGVGSPLHFGNGTRLTVT.

This chain joins TRBV20-1 and TRBJ2-3, with a weak D call TRBD2 (5 bases). Germline V gene data show CDR1 as DFQATT and CDR2 as SNEGSKA (reference sequence). This CDR3 is 14 amino acids long. Between the trimmed V and J ends, which lost 3 bases and 1 base, there was a span of 11 bases. In DNA, the CDR3 is TGCAGTGCTAGTGAGGGCACACGCACAGATACGCAGTATTTT. This codes for CSASEGTRTDTQYF.

This chain connects TRBV7-6 to TRBJ1-1, with 8 positions matching TRBD1. The CDR3 is made up of 16 amino acids. Losses at the gene ends were 5 bases for V and 0 bases for J; bases not matched to a gene: 8. Looked up from germline, CDR1 is SGHVS and CDR2 is FNYEAQ. The CDR3 is CASSRSTTGVNTEAFF. The CDR3 DNA is TGTGCCAGCAGCCGATCAACGACAGGGGTGAACACTGAAGCTTTCTTT.

This clone was found many times. The rearrangement uses TRBV6-5 and TRBJ1-5, with 8 bases fitting TRBD1. The CDR3 is 15 residues long. The germline V gene encodes CDR1 MNHEY and CDR2 SVGAGI. Trimming at V came to 9 bases and at J to 5 bases, leaving 12 bases not matched to a gene. The CDR3 is CASSKGGQGYQPQHF. The CDR3, as DNA: TGTGCCAGTTCTAAAGGTGGACAGGGATATCAGCCCCAGCATTTT.

The count of this clone is one. The genes are TRBV27 and TRBJ1-2; D remains ambiguous. In germline, CDR1 is MNHEY, CDR2 SMNVEV (reference sequence). The V and J ends lost 4 bases and 8 bases respectively, with 11 bases between them. The CDR3 is 12 amino acids. CDR3 nucleotides: TGTGCCAGCAGTTCGGCAGTGGGCGGCTACACCTTC. It yields the protein CASSSAVGGYTF.

The chain links TRBV5-4 to TRBJ2-1, with 16 bases aligning to TRBD2. After removal of 3 bases from V and 10 bases from J, the junction contained 7 bases not matched to a gene. The CDR3 has 16 amino acids. In germline, CDR1 is SGHNT, CDR2 YYREEE (reference sequence). In DNA form, the CDR3 reads TGTGCCAGCAGCTCCTATAAGGGACTAGCGGGAGGGGAGCAGTTCTTC. Protein product: CASSSYKGLAGGEQFF.

The chain uses TRBV14 and TRBJ2-7, with D tentatively TRBD1 (6 bases). CDR3 length: 15 amino acids. Trimming cost V 4 bases and J 3 bases, with 16 bases left between them. Germline-derived CDR1 and CDR2 are SGHDN and FVKESK. The CDR3 nucleotides are TGTGCCAGCAGCCTAAACAGGGTGGCGGTCTACGAGCAGTACTTC. Protein product: CASSLNRVAVYEQYF. Combining the CDR3 with reference TRBV14 and TRBJ2-7 gives the whole variable domain EAGVTQFPSHSVIEKGQTVTLRCDPISGHDNLYWYRRVMGKEIKFLLHFVKESKQDESGMPNNRFLAERTGGTYSTLKVQPAELEDSGVYFCASSLNRVAVYEQYFGPGTRLTVT.

The V gene is TRBV5-8, the J gene TRBJ1-5, with 8 positions matching TRBD1. CDR1 SGHTS and CDR2 YDEGEE come from the germline V gene. Trimming at V came to 2 bases and at J to 4 bases, leaving 2 bases not matched to a gene. The CDR3 runs 14 residues. The CDR3 DNA reads as TGTGCCAGCAGCTTCCGACAGGGGAATCAGCCCCAGCATTTT. Amino acids: CASSFRQGNQPQHF.

DNA for the CDR3: TGTGCCAGCAGTGCAAATGTGGGGGGACTACCGTACAATGAGCAGTTCTTC. This codes for CASSANVGGLPYNEQFF. The genes are TRBV6-4 and TRBJ2-1; 7 bases are a match to TRBD2. CDR3 size: 17 residues. The V and J ends lost 4 bases and 4 bases, in that order; junction bases with no gene match: 13. Germline V gene sequence: CDR1 MRHNA, CDR2 SNTAGT.

The chain has TRBV5-1 and TRBJ2-3; D may be TRBD2 (5 bases). The CDR3 is 15 amino acids. The germline gives CDR1 SGHRS, CDR2 YFSETQ. V lost 0 bases and J 5 bases, leaving 13 bases between the germline ends. The CDR3 protein is CASSLDGVSKDTQYF. As DNA, the CDR3 is TGCGCCAGCAGCTTGGACGGGGTGTCGAAAGATACGCAGTATTTT.

This chain joins TRBV7-9 and TRBJ1-4; no definite D call. CDR1 SEHNR and CDR2 FQNEAQ come from the germline V gene (reference sequence). Between the trimmed V and J ends, which lost 1 base and 0 bases, there was a span of 6 bases. The CDR3 runs to 15 residues. CDR3 DNA: TGTGCCAGCAGCTTAGTCTCTGCAACTAATGAAAAACTGTTTTTT. Amino acids: CASSLVSATNEKLFF.

The V and J genes are TRBV19 and TRBJ2-7; a weak D match, TRBD2 (6 bases). CDR1 is LNHDA, CDR2 SQIVND, per germline (reference sequence). This CDR3 region has 13 residues. V lost 6 bases, J lost 3 bases, and 12 bases lay in between. Here the CDR3 reads CASSGLSLYEQYF. CDR3 nucleotide sequence: TGTGCCAGTAGCGGACTATCGCTCTACGAGCAGTACTTC. Complete variable domain (other parts from reference TRBV19 and TRBJ2-7): DGGITQSPKYLFRKEGQNVTLSCEQNLNHDAMYWYRQDPGQGLRLIYYSQIVNDFQKGDIAEGYSVSREKKESFPLTVTSAQKNPTAFYLCASSGLSLYEQYFGPGTRLTVT.

Turning to this clone: Within the sample, other DNA sequences also encode this same CDR3. CDR3: CASSRTGIQPQHF. The DNA of the CDR3 is TGTGCCAGCAGCCGGACAGGGATTCAGCCCCAGCATTTT. The chain employs TRBV7-2 and TRBJ1-5; 8 bases are a match to TRBD1. The V and J ends lost 5 bases and 6 bases, in that order; junction bases with no gene match: 3. From germline, CDR1 is SGHTA and CDR2 FQGNSA. The CDR3 spans 13 residues.

This clone occurred a few times. The V gene is TRBV30, the J gene TRBJ1-1; 7 nucleotides match TRBD1. Trimming at V came to 3 bases and at J to 4 bases, leaving 8 bases not matched to a gene. The CDR3 spans 14 residues. Germline V CDR1 and CDR2: GTSNPN, SVGIG (reference sequence). CDR3 nucleotides: TGTGCCTGGAGGACCGGGACAGTGGCCACTGAAGCTTTCTTT. It translates to CAWRTGTVATEAFF.

V and J are TRBV28 and TRBJ2-2; 7 bases align to TRBD1. The V gene's germline CDR1 is MDHEN and CDR2 SYDVKM. The CDR3 is 15 residues long. The trim removed 6 bases at V and 0 bases at J, leaving 4 bases unmatched. CDR3 sequence: CASRSGTANTGELFF. The CDR3, as DNA: TGTGCCAGCAGGTCCGGGACAGCGAACACCGGGGAGCTGTTTTTT.

The V and J genes are TRBV3-1 (or the pseudogene TRBV3-2) and TRBJ1-1; TRBD1 agrees at 8 bases. Germline V gene data show CDR1 as LGHDT and CDR2 as YNNKEL (reference sequence). The V segment lost 3 bases and the J segment 1 base; nucleotides outside the gene matches: 1. CDR3 length equals 14 residues. The CDR3 region is CASSQGTGNTEAFF. CDR3 nucleotides: TGTGCCAGCAGCCAGGGGACAGGGAACACTGAAGCTTTCTTT.

The chain combines TRBV11-2 with TRBJ2-1, with a possible D match to TRBD1 (6 bases). CDR1 and CDR2 from the germline V gene are SGHAT and FQNNGV. The CDR3 totals 15 residues. V was clipped by 5 bases and J by 6 bases, with 17 bases between them. CDR3: CASSLLRGSGNEQFF. The CDR3, as DNA: TGTGCCAGCAGCCTCCTCAGGGGCTCTGGCAATGAGCAGTTCTTC. Complete variable domain (other parts from reference TRBV11-2 and TRBJ2-1): EAGVAQSPRYKIIEKRQSVAFWCNPISGHATLYWYQQILGQGPKLLIQFQNNGVVDDSQLPKDRFSAERLKGVDSTLKIQPAKLEDSAVYLCASSLLRGSGNEQFFGPGTRLTVL.

The chain links TRBV5-8 to TRBJ2-1; TRBD2 matches at 9 bases. The CDR3 is 17 residues long. V lost 9 bases, J lost 1 base, and 14 bases stayed unmatched. Germline V gene lookup returns CDR1 SGHTS and CDR2 YDEGEE. The DNA of the CDR3 is TGTGCCACCGCCGTGGGGCTAGCGGGATGGTCCTACAATGAGCAGTTCTTC. Encoded protein: CATAVGLAGWSYNEQFF. Variable domain in full (rest from reference TRBV5-8 and TRBJ2-1): EAGVTQSPTHLIKTRGQQATLRCSPISGHTSVYWYQQALGLGLQFLLWYDEGEERNRGNFPPRFSGRQFPNYSSELNVNALELEDSALYLCATAVGLAGWSYNEQFFGPGTRLTVL.